A selection of T cell receptor beta chains follows, all from one sample in a study of cytomegalovirus exposure and HLA in healthy donors. Only in-frame clones appear in the TCRdb table, and some are missing; sequencing was by immunoSEQ multiplex PCR. The profile covers tens of thousands of clones, with around 76% appearing a single time and 9% to 14% taken by the ten largest. The sequenced sample consisted of PBMCs. The receptors were sampled from a male donor in good health and CMV-seropositive. CDR3s include the opening cysteine and the closing phenylalanine or tryptophan. The D gene is left open where the match is weak. Rows may omit the clone size; those that give it use once, few, many or a size class.

TGTGCCAGCAGCTCCAATCCGGGGGGGTCAGATACGCAGTATTTT,CASSSNPGGSDTQYF,TRBJ2-3,-,TRBV7-6,TRBD2
TGTGCCAGCAGCTTAAAACAGGGGGCCCCAGAGACCCAGTACTTC,CASSLKQGAPETQYF,TRBJ2-5,-,TRBV7-6,TRBD1
TGTGCCTGGAGTGTAGCTAGGTCTGGAAACACCATATATTTT,CAWSVARSGNTIYF,TRBJ1-3,-,TRBV30,-
TGTGCCATCAGTGAGTCTAGGGGTGGAATCACTGAAGCTTTCTTT,CAISESRGGITEAFF,TRBJ1-1,-,TRBV10-3,-
TGTGCCTGGATAGCGCCTGGCACAGATACGCAGTATTTT,CAWIAPGTDTQYF,TRBJ2-3,-,TRBV30,-
TGTGCCAGCAGCTTAAATACGGGGGGACTTTCCTACGAGCAGTACTTC,CASSLNTGGLSYEQYF,TRBJ2-7,-,TRBV7-2,TRBD2
TGCGCCAGCAGTATCAGCGGGTCAGATACGCAGTATTTT,CASSISGSDTQYF,TRBJ2-3,-,TRBV5-1,-
TGTGCCAGCAGTGGCTCATGGGGGAAGGACAGGGGGATCCAAGAGACCCAGTACTTC,CASSGSWGKDRGIQETQYF,TRBJ2-5,-,TRBV2,TRBD1
TGTGCCTGGAGTGTCGCGGGCCTCTCTGGGGCCAACGTCCTGACTTTC,CAWSVAGLSGANVLTF,TRBJ2-6,-,TRBV30,-
TGCGCCAGCAGCACATCCGGGGGTCCCTACGAGCAGTACTTC,CASSTSGGPYEQYF,TRBJ2-7,-,TRBV5-1,-
TGTGCCAGCAGCTTGGGGGCCAGCAATCAGCCCCAGCATTTT,CASSLGASNQPQHF,TRBJ1-5,-,TRBV5-6,-
TGTGCCAGCAGTGAGGGACAGGGTAGCACAGATACGCAGTATTTT,CASSEGQGSTDTQYF,TRBJ2-3,-,TRBV6-4,TRBD1
TGCGCCAGCCGTGGGGCGGGAGAGCAGTACTTC,CASRGAGEQYF,TRBJ2-7,-,TRBV5-1,-
TGTGCCAGCAGCTTAGTCGTGGTAGCGGGGCACGATGAGCAGTTCTTC,CASSLVVVAGHDEQFF,TRBJ2-1,-,TRBV7-9,TRBD2
TGTGCCAGCAGCTTAGCAGGCTACGAGCAGTACTTC,CASSLAGYEQYF,TRBJ2-7,-,TRBV11-2,-
TGTGCCAGCTCGCAGACAGGGGGTTCTGAAGCTTTCTTT,CASSQTGGSEAFF,TRBJ1-1,-,TRBV18,TRBD1
TGTGCCAGCTCACCGGGGGCGACGGAAGCTTTCTTT,CASSPGATEAFF,TRBJ1-1,once,TRBV18,-
TGCGCCAGCAGCGCGCCCAGTGAGCGGGCCTTATCCTACGAGCAGTACTTC,CASSAPSERALSYEQYF,TRBJ2-7,-,TRBV5-1,-
TGTGCCAGCAGCTTAGGCGGGGGGGCCTACAATGAGCAGTTCTTC,CASSLGGGAYNEQFF,TRBJ2-1,-,TRBV7-6,TRBD2
TGTGCCAGCAGTTCGACAGGGGGCACAGATACGCAGTATTTT,CASSSTGGTDTQYF,TRBJ2-3,-,TRBV6-4,TRBD1
TGTGCCAGCAGCGCCCACTCGGGGACTAATGAAAAACTGTTTTTT,CASSAHSGTNEKLFF,TRBJ1-4,-,TRBV9,-
TGTGCCAGCAGCTCCGATCGAAGGACAGCCTACGGGCAGTACTTC,CASSSDRRTAYGQYF,TRBJ2-7,few,TRBV7-9,-
TGTGCCAGCAGCTTAGATCGTCCCGTCGACACCATATATTTT,CASSLDRPVDTIYF,TRBJ1-3,few,TRBV11-2,-
TGTGCCAGCAGTTACGATAGCAGCAATCAGCCCCAGCATTTT,CASSYDSSNQPQHF,TRBJ1-5,-,TRBV6-5,-
TGTGCCAGCAGACTTGGACTAAGCGGGGGGCCCGAAACGCAGTATTTT,CASRLGLSGGPETQYF,TRBJ2-3,-,TRBV5-6,TRBD2
TGTGCCTGGAGAGGAGAAGACAGAACCCATTCACCCCTCCACTTT,CAWRGEDRTHSPLHF,TRBJ1-6,-,TRBV30,-
TGTGCCAGTAGTATCCGGGATAGCAATCAGCCCCAGCATTTT,CASSIRDSNQPQHF,TRBJ1-5,once,TRBV19,-
TGTACAGGGCAGAAGGCCTACACCGGGGAGCTGTTTTTT,CTGQKAYTGELFF,TRBJ2-2,-,TRBV30,-
TGTGCCTGGAGGAGGGGACAAGCTGGAAACACCATATATTTT,CAWRRGQAGNTIYF,TRBJ1-3,-,TRBV30,-
TGTGCCAGCAGTGAAGGGACAGGGGGCGCAGATACGCAGTATTTT,CASSEGTGGADTQYF,TRBJ2-3,few,TRBV6-1,TRBD1
TGTGCCAGCAGTTACTCGAATGGGTTGCTAGCCGGGGAGCTGTTTTTT,CASSYSNGLLAGELFF,TRBJ2-2,-,TRBV6-5,-
TGTGCCAGTAGGGATGTAGGAAAGAGGTACAATGAGCAGTTCTTC,CASRDVGKRYNEQFF,TRBJ2-1,few,TRBV19,-
TGTGCCAGCAGCTCGACGCCGTCTAGCGGGGGCGCGGCAGAGACCCAGTACTTC,CASSSTPSSGGAAETQYF,TRBJ2-5,-,TRBV7-3,TRBD2
TGTGCCAGCAGCTTGGGAGGGAGGGACATTCAGTACTTC,CASSLGGRDIQYF,TRBJ2-4,-,TRBV7-9,TRBD2
TGCGCCAGCGGACCAAGCGGGAGTAACTTCGGCGAGCAGTACTTC,CASGPSGSNFGEQYF,TRBJ2-7,-,TRBV10-2,TRBD2
TGTGCCAGCAGCCGGTCCACAGATACGCAGTATTTT,CASSRSTDTQYF,TRBJ2-3,-,TRBV6-5,-
TGCGCCAGCAGCTTGTCCCTGACTGGGAGATACTCTGGAAACACCATATATTTT,CASSLSLTGRYSGNTIYF,TRBJ1-3,-,TRBV5-1,-
TGTGCCAGCAGCAAACGGACAAGGAGCTCCTATAATTCACCCCTCCACTTT,CASSKRTRSSYNSPLHF,TRBJ1-6,-,TRBV5-8,-
TGTGCCTGGAGTCCCCGGACAGGTCTTACGGAAAATGAGCAGTTCTTC,CAWSPRTGLTENEQFF,TRBJ2-1,-,TRBV30,TRBD1
TGTGCCAGTGCCCTGGGAGAGCGGCAGTACTTC,CASALGERQYF,TRBJ2-7,once,TRBV2,-
TGTGCCTGGAGGGAACTAGGGGCGGGGCAAGAGACCCAGTACTTC,CAWRELGAGQETQYF,TRBJ2-5,few,TRBV30,-
TGTGCCAGCAGCCCGCGGACAGGGTTCGAGACCCAGTACTTC,CASSPRTGFETQYF,TRBJ2-5,-,TRBV7-9,TRBD1
TGTGCCAGCAGACAGGGGATAGTAAGCTACGAGCAGTACTTC,CASRQGIVSYEQYF,TRBJ2-7,-,TRBV2,TRBD1
TGTGCCAGTATGGGAAGTATTGGCAGGGGCACAGATACGCAGTATTTT,CASMGSIGRGTDTQYF,TRBJ2-3,-,TRBV19,-
TGTGCCAGCAGCTTAGGCAGGGCCGTTGCGTATGGCTACACCTTC,CASSLGRAVAYGYTF,TRBJ1-2,-,TRBV11-2,-
TGTGCCAGCAGCCGGACAGGGGGCGTTGCAGATACGCAGTATTTT,CASSRTGGVADTQYF,TRBJ2-3,-,TRBV6-4,TRBD1
TGTGCCAGCAGATTCAGAATACTAAGACGGGACGAGCAGTACTTC,CASRFRILRRDEQYF,TRBJ2-7,-,TRBV27,-
TGTGCCAGCAGCTTAGCAGTTAGCGGGGGCCCCGCAGATACGCAGTATTTT,CASSLAVSGGPADTQYF,TRBJ2-3,once,TRBV7-6,TRBD2
TGTGCCAGCAGGCTTACAGGGGGCAATGGCTACACCTTC,CASRLTGGNGYTF,TRBJ1-2,-,TRBV28,TRBD1
TGTGCCAGCAGTCTTAGCGGGGGAGGAACCTACAATGAGCAGTTCTTC,CASSLSGGGTYNEQFF,TRBJ2-1,few,TRBV9,TRBD2
TGTGCCTCCTCGCGGCGCGGTCAGACGGACGAGCAGTACTTC,CASSRRGQTDEQYF,TRBJ2-7,-,TRBV19,-